What follows are 5 T cell receptor beta chains derived from one specimen sequenced in a study of blood T cell repertoires in COVID-19. Some clones are missing from TCRdb's copy, which holds only in-frame ones; the method was immunoSEQ multiplex PCR. Here the sample spans around 140,000 clones, almost 85% being singletons. The sequencing sample was made of peripheral blood. All receptors come from a man between 60 and 70 years old with acute or convalescent COVID-19.

The sample holds a few counts of this clone. CDR3 nucleotides: TGCGCCAGCAGCCAAGGGAGTTCACCCCTCCACTTT. Translated, it gives CASSQGSSPLHF. The chain uses TRBV4-1 and TRBJ1-6; D unclear. Looked up from germline, CDR1 is MGHRA and CDR2 is YSYEKL. Trimming removed 1 base at V and 9 bases at J, with 4 bases between. The CDR3 covers 12 residues.

The J gene is TRBJ2-7, the V gene TRBV6-5, with 9 nucleotides matching TRBD2. The germline V gene has CDR1 MNHEY and CDR2 SVGAGI. V shed 6 bases, J shed 4 bases, and the junction held 10 bases outside the gene matches. The CDR3 is 15 residues long. The CDR3 region is CASSVAGEGSYEQYF. The CDR3 nucleotides are TGTGCCAGCAGCGTAGCGGGAGAAGGCTCGTACGAGCAGTACTTC.

This clone has a single count. The chain combines TRBV5-6 with TRBJ2-7; weak D call: TRBD2 (6 bases). This CDR3 contains 14 residues. The V and J ends lost 4 bases and 2 bases respectively, with 13 bases between them. Germline lookup yields CDR1 SGHDT and CDR2 YYEEEE. CDR3: CASSPTTSAYEQYF. Written as DNA, the CDR3 is TGTGCCAGCAGCCCCACGACTAGTGCCTACGAGCAGTACTTC.

The chain combines TRBV5-1 with TRBJ2-2; 8 bases map to TRBD1. J lost 1 base, V lost 2 bases, and 7 bases had no gene match. The germline V gene has CDR1 SGHRS and CDR2 YFSETQ. The CDR3 is 17 amino acids. The CDR3 loop reads CASSLSTGTGNTGELFF. For the CDR3, the DNA is TGCGCCAGCAGCTTATCCACCGGGACAGGGAACACCGGGGAGCTGTTTTTT.

The V call is TRBV7-3, the J call TRBJ1-1, with TRBD1 as a possible D gene (5 bases). The CDR3 is 15 amino acids. Germline lookup yields CDR1 SGHTA and CDR2 FQGTGA. Trimming took 5 bases from V and 3 from J, leaving 16 bases between them. CDR3 nucleotide sequence: TGTGCCAGCAGCCCCCAGGCGCAGGGCTACACTGAAGCTTTCTTT. This sequence encodes CASSPQAQGYTEAFF.